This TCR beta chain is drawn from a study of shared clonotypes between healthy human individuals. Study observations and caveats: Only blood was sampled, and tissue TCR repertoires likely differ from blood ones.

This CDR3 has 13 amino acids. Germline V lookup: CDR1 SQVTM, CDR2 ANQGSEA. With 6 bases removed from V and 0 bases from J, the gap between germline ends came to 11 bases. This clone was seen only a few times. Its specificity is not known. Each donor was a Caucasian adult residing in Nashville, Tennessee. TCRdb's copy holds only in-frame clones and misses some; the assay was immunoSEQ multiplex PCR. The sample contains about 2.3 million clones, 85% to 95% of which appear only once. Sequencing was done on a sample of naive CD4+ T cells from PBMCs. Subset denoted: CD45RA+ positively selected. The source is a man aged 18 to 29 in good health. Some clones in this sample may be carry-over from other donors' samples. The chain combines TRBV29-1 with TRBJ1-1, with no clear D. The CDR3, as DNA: TGCAGCGTAGCCCAGGTTGTGAACACTGAAGCTTTCTTT. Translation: CSVAQVVNTEAFF.